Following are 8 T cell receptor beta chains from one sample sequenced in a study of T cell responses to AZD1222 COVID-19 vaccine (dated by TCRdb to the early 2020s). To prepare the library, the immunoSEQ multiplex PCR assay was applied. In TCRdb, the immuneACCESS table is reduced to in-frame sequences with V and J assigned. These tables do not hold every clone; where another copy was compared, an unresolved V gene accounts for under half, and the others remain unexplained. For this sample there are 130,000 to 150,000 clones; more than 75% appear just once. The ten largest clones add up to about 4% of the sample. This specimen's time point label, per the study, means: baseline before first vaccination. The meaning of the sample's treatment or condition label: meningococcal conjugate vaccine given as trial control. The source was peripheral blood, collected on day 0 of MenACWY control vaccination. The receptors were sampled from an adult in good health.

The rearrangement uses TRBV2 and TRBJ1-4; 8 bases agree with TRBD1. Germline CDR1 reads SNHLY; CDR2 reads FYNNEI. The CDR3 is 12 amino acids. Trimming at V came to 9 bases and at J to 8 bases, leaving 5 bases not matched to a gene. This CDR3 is CARGQGGEKLFF. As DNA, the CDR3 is TGTGCCAGAGGACAGGGAGGAGAAAAACTGTTTTTT.

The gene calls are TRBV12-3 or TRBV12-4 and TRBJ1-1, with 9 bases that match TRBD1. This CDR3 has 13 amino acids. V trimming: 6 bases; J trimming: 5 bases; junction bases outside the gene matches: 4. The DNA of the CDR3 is TGTGCCAGCAGAAAGACAGGGGGGACTGAAGCTTTCTTT. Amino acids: CASRKTGGTEAFF.

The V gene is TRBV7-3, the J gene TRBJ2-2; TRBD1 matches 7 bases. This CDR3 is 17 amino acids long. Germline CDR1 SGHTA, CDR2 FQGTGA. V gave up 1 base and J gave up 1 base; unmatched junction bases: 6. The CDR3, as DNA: TGTGCCAGCAGCTTAATGGCCGGGACAGAGAACACCGGGGAGCTGTTTTTT. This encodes CASSLMAGTENTGELFF.

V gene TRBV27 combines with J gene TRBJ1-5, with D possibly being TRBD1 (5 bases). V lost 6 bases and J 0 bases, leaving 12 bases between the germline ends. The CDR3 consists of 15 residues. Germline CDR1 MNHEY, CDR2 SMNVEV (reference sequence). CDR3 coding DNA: TGTGCCAGCAGGCCAACCACAGGTAGCAATCAGCCCCAGCATTTT. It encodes CASRPTTGSNQPQHF.

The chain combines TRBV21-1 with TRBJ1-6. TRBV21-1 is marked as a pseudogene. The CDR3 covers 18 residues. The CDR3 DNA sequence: TGTGCCAGCAGCAAGGATCGGTGGCCCCGCTCCTATAATTCACCCCTCCACTTT. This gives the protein CASSKDRWPRSYNSPLHF.

CDR3 sequence reads: CASSLTGIAFF. CDR3 in DNA: TGTGCCAGCAGCTTGACAGGGATTGCTTTCTTT. The chain uses TRBV5-4 and TRBJ1-1, with TRBD1 as a possible D gene (6 bases). V gave up 1 base and J gave up 11 bases, with 9 bases separating them. The germline CDR1 and CDR2 sequences are SGHNT and YYREEE (reference sequence). This CDR3 region has 11 residues.

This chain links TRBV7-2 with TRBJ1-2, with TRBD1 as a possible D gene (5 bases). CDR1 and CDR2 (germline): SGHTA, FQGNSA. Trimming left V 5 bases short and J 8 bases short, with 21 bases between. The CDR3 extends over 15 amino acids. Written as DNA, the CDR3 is TGTGCCAGCAGCCTCCCGGGACCTTCCTTGGGAGGCTACACCTTC. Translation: CASSLPGPSLGGYTF.

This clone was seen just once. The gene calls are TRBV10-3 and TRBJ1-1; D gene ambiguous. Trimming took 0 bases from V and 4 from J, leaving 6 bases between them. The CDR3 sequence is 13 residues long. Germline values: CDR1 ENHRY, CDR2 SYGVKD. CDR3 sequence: CAISESEITEAFF. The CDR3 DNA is TGTGCCATCAGTGAGTCGGAAATCACTGAAGCTTTCTTT.